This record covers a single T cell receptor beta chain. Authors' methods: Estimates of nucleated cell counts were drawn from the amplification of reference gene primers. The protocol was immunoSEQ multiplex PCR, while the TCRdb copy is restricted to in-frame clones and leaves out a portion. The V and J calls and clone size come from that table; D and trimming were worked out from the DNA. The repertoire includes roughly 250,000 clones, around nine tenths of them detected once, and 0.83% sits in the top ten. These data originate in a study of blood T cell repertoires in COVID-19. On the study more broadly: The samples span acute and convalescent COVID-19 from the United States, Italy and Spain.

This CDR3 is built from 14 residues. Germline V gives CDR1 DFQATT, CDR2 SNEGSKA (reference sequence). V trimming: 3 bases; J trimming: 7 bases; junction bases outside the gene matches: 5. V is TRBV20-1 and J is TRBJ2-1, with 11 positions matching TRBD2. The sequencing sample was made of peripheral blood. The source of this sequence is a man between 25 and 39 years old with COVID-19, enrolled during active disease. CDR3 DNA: TGCAGTGCTAGTATAGCTAGCGGGGGGAATGAGCAGTTCTTC. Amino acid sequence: CSASIASGGNEQFF.